This paragraph covers one TCR beta chain sequence. This clonotype was recorded a few times. There is no known antigen for this receptor. Base qualities are missing; no much larger clone stands one base away. CDR1 and CDR2 (SQVTM, ANQGSEA) derive from the germline V gene. Spanning cysteine to phenylalanine, the CDR3 consists of 13 amino acids. The DNA shown is the 39-base CDR3, in frame from base 1. Relative to germline, V is 3 bases shorter and J is 0 bases shorter, with 9 bases between their ends. Ophthalmopathy patients had moderately to severely active disease, Clinical Activity Score of at least 3, NOSPECS grade of at least 4, and duration under 3 months. Any patient with an uncontrolled infection, another autoimmune disease, pregnancy or lactation was excluded. Diagnoses relied on clinical symptoms, serum thyroxine and TRAb, thyroid ultrasound and orbital computed tomography. PBMCs were isolated from 10 ml of fresh peripheral blood by Ficoll-Paque density gradient centrifugation. Trizol reagent was used to extract total RNA, and RNA quality was then checked on an Agilent 2100 Bioanalyzer.

TCR beta CDR3 regions were amplified from RNA transcripts. The TCR CDR3 was subjected to a first round of RT-PCR using the HTBI primer set and the Qiagen OneStep RT-PCR kit. Libraries were constructed in a second round of multiplex PCR, after which size selection and purification were carried out. The libraries were sequenced on an Illumina HiSeq2000 using paired-end 100 bp reads. Turning to the authors' computational methods: SOAPnuke was used to process the raw data, removing reads that contained adapters or uncalled bases, had a mean Phred below 15, or lacked an exact match to the constant primer or identifier. COPE v1.2.5 was used to merge the high-quality paired reads, and each unique nucleotide sequence was defined as a clonotype. MiTCR v1.1 was used to align clonotypes to the IMGT TRBV, TRBD and TRBJ reference segments. Analysis was restricted to V-J combinations with a frequency above 0.0001, which covered about 99% of repertoires. A TCS score was defined as the ratio between F50 (clonal expansion) and ExV (chaos), using BLOSUM62-based TCRdist between CDR3 peptides within each V-J. Welch's t-statistics and random forest reduced approximately 520 V-J features to roughly 13, which were used in a naive Bayes classifier (R e1071). The public reads were run again by TCRdb, first through fastp at Q25 and then through MiXCR, and only productive beta chains were kept. Entries are consolidated by CDR3 protein sequence, retaining the most common genes and DNA. The V and J calls shown here were made by TCRdb, not taken from the authors' results. The sample profile shows approximately 380,000 distinct CDR3 sequences; approximately 18% of them were found once. The ten most abundant clones make up 35% to 45% of the sample.

This sample is drawn from a study of T cells in Graves' hyperthyroidism and ophthalmopathy (dated by TCRdb to the late 2010s). At the level of the whole study: Peripheral blood was collected at initial diagnosis, before any treatment. Prospective prediction of ophthalmopathy was tested in an independent validation cohort consisting of some 20 hyperthyroidism patients and 17 patients who later progressed to ophthalmopathy. The study also compared thyroid tissue and blood T-cell repertoires from roughly six Graves' hyperthyroidism patients. To identify TCR V-J signatures that set the groups apart, the researchers used a discovery cohort of 90 to 100 patients, made up of roughly 40 with Graves' ophthalmopathy and about 60 with stable Graves' hyperthyroidism. The 100 or so discovery patients were randomly split 7:3 into training and test sets. The paper reports TCR Vbeta CDR3 sequencing of some 140 peripheral blood samples: approximately 41 ophthalmopathy, under 85 hyperthyroidism and 17 progressor patients. Once sampling was done, hyperthyroidism patients were given methimazole at a starting dose of 30 mg daily, whereas ophthalmopathy patients were given high-dose intravenous methylprednisolone.

What the authors observed across the whole study: Most expanded thyroid clonotypes (frequency above 0.001) were also detected in blood, suggesting blood repertoires may reflect thyroid immune responses. No statistical method was used to set the sample size in advance, and investigators knew the group allocation. During validation, the model predicted progression to ophthalmopathy a median of approximately 6.5 months ahead of onset, with around 71% sensitivity and more than 72% specificity. Ophthalmopathy was separated from stable hyperthyroidism by a 13 V-J signature model, with approximately 85% sensitivity and roughly 81% specificity obtained in cross-validation and 80%/75% obtained in testing.

Sequences were obtained from blood. This receptor was taken from a man aged 18 to 35 with Graves' ophthalmopathy. The V and J segments used are TRBV29-1 and TRBJ2-7; the best D guess is TRBD1, with 5 bases matching. The DNA reads TGCAGCGTTGATAGTCAGGGCTCCTACGAGCAGTACTTC. It encodes CSVDSQGSYEQYF.